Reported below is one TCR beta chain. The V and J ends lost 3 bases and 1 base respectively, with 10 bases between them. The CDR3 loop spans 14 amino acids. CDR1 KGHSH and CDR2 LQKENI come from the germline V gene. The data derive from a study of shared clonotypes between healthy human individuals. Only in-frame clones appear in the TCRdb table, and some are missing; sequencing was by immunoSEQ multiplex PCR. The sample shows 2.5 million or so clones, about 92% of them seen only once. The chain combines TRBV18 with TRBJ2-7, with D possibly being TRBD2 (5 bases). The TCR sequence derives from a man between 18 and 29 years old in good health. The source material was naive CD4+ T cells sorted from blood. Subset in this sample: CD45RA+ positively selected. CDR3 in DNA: TGTGCCAGCTCACCCTCGGGAACTTCCTACGAGCAGTACTTC. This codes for CASSPSGTSYEQYF.